This TCR beta chain came from a study of T cell responses to AZD1222 COVID-19 vaccine. Losses at the gene ends were 1 base for V and 7 bases for J; bases not matched to a gene: 6. The CDR3 spans 15 residues. Per germline, CDR1 MGHRA and CDR2 YSYEKL. The repertoire was sequenced with immunoSEQ multiplex PCR; TCRdb's copy has only in-frame clones and lacks some. The table has under 150,000 clones, about 90% seen once; the top ten hold under 9%. The sequence was obtained from an adult in good health. The specimen was peripheral blood, collected on day 0 of AZD1222 vaccination. The chain joins TRBV4-1 to TRBJ2-5, with TRBD1 identical over 10 bases. CDR3 bases: TGCGCCAGCAGCCAAGGGGGGACAGGGGCGGCGACCCAGTACTTC. This translates into CASSQGGTGAATQYF.